This entry lists 32 T cell receptor beta chains sequenced from one sample in a study of blood T cell repertoires in COVID-19. TCRdb's table, derived via immunoSEQ multiplex PCR, lists solely in-frame clones and lacks some. Among 290,000 or so clones listed, 70% to 90% were seen once. The source material was peripheral blood. The receptor source for this set is a man between 45 and 60 years old with active or convalescent COVID-19.

The CDR3 region has the DNA TGCGCCAGCAGCCAGACGGGGGGAATGAACACTGAAGCTTTCTTT. This gives the protein CASSQTGGMNTEAFF. This sequence joins TRBV4-1 and TRBJ1-1, with D possibly matching TRBD1 (5 bases). Trimming shortened V by 3 bases and J by 0 bases, and 11 bases separated the two germline ends. The CDR3 is 15 amino acids. Germline assignment: CDR1 MGHRA and CDR2 YSYEKL.

The chain recombines TRBV4-1 with TRBJ1-1, with D possibly TRBD1 on 5 matching bases. Trimming shortened V by 9 bases and J by 3 bases, and 32 bases separated the two germline ends. Germline CDR1 MGHRA, CDR2 YSYEKL. This CDR3 comprises 19 residues. This CDR3 is CARIIQGAVGDGKYTEAFF. The DNA of the CDR3 is TGCGCCAGGATCATCCAGGGTGCTGTAGGTGACGGTAAGTACACTGAAGCTTTCTTT.

The rearrangement uses TRBV9 and TRBJ2-7; D is perhaps TRBD2 (5 bases). Looked up from germline, CDR1 is SGDLS and CDR2 is YYNGEE. V lost 3 bases and J lost 4, with 17 bases in between. The CDR3 runs 15 residues. The CDR3 region is CASSGGLSESYEQYF. In nucleotides, the CDR3 is TGTGCCAGCAGCGGCGGACTCTCAGAGAGTTACGAGCAGTACTTC.

J is TRBJ2-7 and V is TRBV7-9, with TRBD2 matching over 16 bases. The V segment lost 5 bases and the J segment 4 bases; nucleotides outside the gene matches: 2. The CDR3 sequence is 15 residues long. Germline assignment: CDR1 SEHNR and CDR2 FQNEAQ (reference sequence). The CDR3 sequence: CASSLGLAGGYEQYF. The CDR3 nucleotides read TGTGCCAGCAGCCTGGGACTAGCGGGAGGGTACGAGCAGTACTTC.

The rearrangement uses TRBV19 and TRBJ1-2; 11 nucleotides line up with TRBD1. The CDR3 extends over 13 amino acids. The trim removed 9 bases at V and 8 bases at J, leaving 8 bases unmatched. Per germline, CDR1 LNHDA and CDR2 SQIVND (reference sequence). The CDR3 region has the DNA TGTGCCAGCTTGGACAGGGGGCGAGTAGGCTACACCTTC. The encoded protein is CASLDRGRVGYTF.

J is TRBJ2-2 and V is TRBV4-2, with D tentatively TRBD1 (5 bases). The germline gives CDR1 LGHNA, CDR2 YNFKEQ. CDR3 size: 15 residues. V shed 4 bases and J shed 3 bases, with 12 bases lying between them. CDR3 in DNA: TGTGCCAGCAGCCCTCGGCTAGGGGACACCGGGGAGCTGTTTTTT. Encoded protein: CASSPRLGDTGELFF.

The CDR3 sequence is CASSSPKGDRQNNEQFF. In DNA form, the CDR3 reads TGTGCCAGCAGCTCCCCTAAGGGAGACAGGCAAAACAATGAGCAGTTCTTC. This chain joins TRBV9 and TRBJ2-1, with D perhaps TRBD1 (6 bases). The CDR3 contains 17 residues. CDR1 and CDR2 (germline): SGDLS, YYNGEE. Between the trimmed V and J ends, which lost 4 bases and 5 bases, there was a span of 22 bases.

The sample holds one count of this clone. The chain combines TRBV3-1 (or the pseudogene TRBV3-2) with TRBJ2-2; D is unresolved. This CDR3 is built from 13 residues. Trimming took off 1 base at V and 4 bases at J, with 4 bases between the two ends. Germline CDR1 is LGHDT and CDR2 is YNNKEL (reference sequence). The CDR3 protein is CASSQVSTGELFF. Written as DNA, the CDR3 is TGTGCCAGCAGCCAAGTTAGCACCGGGGAGCTGTTTTTT.

The chain employs TRBV28 and TRBJ2-5; TRBD2 matches 7 bases. V gave up 4 bases and J gave up 4 bases; unmatched junction bases: 9. Germline values: CDR1 MDHEN, CDR2 SYDVKM. The CDR3 totals 15 residues. For the CDR3, the DNA is TGTGCCAGCAGTTCGCCTCGGGACTATATAGAGACCCAGTACTTC. Translating it yields CASSSPRDYIETQYF.

The chain has TRBV5-8 and TRBJ1-1; the D gene is possibly TRBD1 (6 bases). Germline V gene lookup returns CDR1 SGHTS and CDR2 YDEGEE. The CDR3 covers 16 residues. V was trimmed by 5 bases and J by 0 bases, leaving 17 bases between them. The DNA for the CDR3 is TGTGCCAGCAGGTCACGACAGGTTCTCCTGAACACTGAAGCTTTCTTT. It specifies CASRSRQVLLNTEAFF.

The CDR3 bases are TGTGCCAGCAGCTCGGGCGGGAGGGGGATGGGCTACAATGAGCAGTTCTTC. Translated: CASSSGGRGMGYNEQFF. The V and J genes are TRBV7-2 and TRBJ2-1; the match to TRBD2 covers 9 bases. The CDR3 loop spans 17 amino acids. Looked up from germline, CDR1 is SGHTA and CDR2 is FQGNSA. V shed 4 bases, J shed 3 bases, and the junction held 10 bases outside the gene matches.

In the case of this clone: Other DNA variants within this sample encode the same CDR3. The rearrangement joins TRBV30 to TRBJ1-3; D call uncertain. V was shortened by 0 bases and J by 4 bases, with 4 bases between the two germline ends. The CDR3 sequence is 12 residues long. Per the germline V gene, CDR1 is GTSNPN and CDR2 is SVGIG (reference sequence). CDR3 amino acids: CAWSVQGNTIYF. The CDR3 DNA sequence: TGTGCCTGGAGTGTACAGGGAAACACCATATATTTT.

The chain employs TRBV30 and TRBJ2-2; TRBD2 aligns across 10 bases. CDR1 is GTSNPN and CDR2 is SVGIG in the germline V gene (reference sequence). The length of the CDR3 is 15 residues. As DNA, the CDR3 is TGTGCTTCCAGGCTAGCGGGAGTAACGGCCGGGGAGCTGTTTTTT. The encoded protein is CASRLAGVTAGELFF.

This rearrangement joins TRBV2 to TRBJ2-2; 7 nucleotides match TRBD1. CDR1 SNHLY and CDR2 FYNNEI come from the germline V gene. The V segment lost 7 bases and the J segment 2 bases; nucleotides outside the gene matches: 4. This CDR3 has 14 amino acids. CDR3 sequence reads: CASMHRGNTGELFF. DNA for the CDR3: TGTGCCAGCATGCACAGGGGAAACACCGGGGAGCTGTTTTTT.

The chain employs TRBV4-1 and TRBJ2-1, with 7 bases identical to TRBD2. Germline CDR1 is MGHRA and CDR2 is YSYEKL. The CDR3 extends over 12 amino acids. V shed 4 bases and J 8 bases; nucleotides not matched to a gene: 2. CDR3 nucleotides: TGCGCCAGCAGCCCGGCGGGAGATGAGCAGTTCTTC. Residues: CASSPAGDEQFF.

The rearrangement joins TRBV24-1 to TRBJ2-2; 8 bases are a match to TRBD1. Germline V gene lookup returns CDR1 KGHDR and CDR2 SFDVKD. With V trimmed by 5 bases and J by 4 bases, 14 bases remained unmatched. The CDR3 runs 18 residues. The CDR3 sequence: CATSGDSGQGHPTGELFF. The CDR3, as DNA: TGTGCCACCAGTGGGGACTCCGGACAGGGCCATCCCACCGGGGAGCTGTTTTTT.

The chain uses TRBV5-6 and TRBJ1-2; no clear D gene. Deletions cut 0 bases from V and 3 bases from J, with 9 bases between. The CDR3 spans 14 residues. CDR1 SGHDT and CDR2 YYEEEE come from the germline V gene. The CDR3: CASSLVAPDYGYTF. Here the CDR3 DNA reads TGTGCCAGCAGCTTGGTTGCCCCGGACTATGGCTACACCTTC. Variable domain in full (rest from reference TRBV5-6 and TRBJ1-2): DAGVTQSPTHLIKTRGQQVTLRCSPKSGHDTVSWYQQALGQGPQFIFQYYEEEERQRGNFPDRFSGHQFPNYSSELNVNALLLGDSALYLCASSLVAPDYGYTFGSGTRLTVV.

This chain links TRBV19 with TRBJ1-2; 8 bases are a match to TRBD1. The V gene end was trimmed by 7 bases and the J gene end by 2 bases; junction bases not matched to a gene: 9. CDR3 size: 15 residues. From germline, CDR1 is LNHDA and CDR2 SQIVND (reference sequence). The CDR3 coding sequence is TGTGCCAGTACCCGATCGGGACAGGAAAACTATGGCTACACCTTC. This translates into CASTRSGQENYGYTF.

The rearrangement links TRBV15 to TRBJ1-5, with D possibly matching TRBD1 (6 bases). The germline V and J ends were trimmed by 2 bases and 5 bases, with 13 bases remaining between them. There are 15 residues in the CDR3. Germline CDR1 reads LNHNV; CDR2 reads YYDKDF (reference sequence). Here the CDR3 DNA reads TGTGCCACCAGCAGACCTCAGGGGCTGGATCAGCCCCAGCATTTT. Its translation: CATSRPQGLDQPQHF.

This clone has just a few counts. The chain has TRBV20-1 and TRBJ1-5; tentatively, D is TRBD1 (5 bases). This CDR3 is built from 15 residues. Per germline, CDR1 DFQATT and CDR2 SNEGSKA (reference sequence). Trimming took off 3 bases at V and 2 bases at J, with 14 bases between the two ends. CDR3 sequence: CSASGDYIGNQPQHF. CDR3 nucleotide sequence: TGCAGTGCTAGTGGGGACTACATCGGCAATCAGCCCCAGCATTTT.

The table lists this clone with a count of one. The chain carries TRBV5-4 and TRBJ2-1; 8 bases map to TRBD2. Trimming took 4 bases from V and 6 from J; bases not matched to a gene: 12. Germline V gene lookup returns CDR1 SGHNT and CDR2 YYREEE (reference sequence). This CDR3 has 16 amino acids. The DNA of the CDR3 is TGTGCCAGCAGCAGGGACCCCAGCGGGAGTCGCAATGAGCAGTTCTTC. This translates into CASSRDPSGSRNEQFF. The full variable domain, its missing parts supplied by reference TRBV5-4 and TRBJ2-1, is ETGVTQSPTHLIKTRGQQVTLRCSSQSGHNTVSWYQQALGQGPQFIFQYYREEENGRGNFPPRFSGLQFPNYSSELNVNALELDDSALYLCASSRDPSGSRNEQFFGPGTRLTVL.

The chain recombines TRBV10-1 with TRBJ2-7; weak D call: TRBD2 (6 bases). This CDR3 is 15 amino acids long. Deletions cut 0 bases from V and 5 bases from J, with 14 bases between. Per the germline V gene, CDR1 is WNHNN and CDR2 is SYGVQD (reference sequence). The CDR3 here is CASSESGLRAHEQYF. In DNA form, the CDR3 reads TGCGCCAGCAGTGAGTCGGGACTCAGAGCGCACGAGCAGTACTTC.

Notes on this clone: It is unclear where the CDR3 begins or ends on the DNA, so no DNA is shown, and the CDR3 is as TCRdb lists it. This sequence joins TRBV2 and TRBJ1-5; TRBD1 is the table's D call, not checked against the DNA. The CDR3 is 18 residues long, ends included. In germline, CDR1 is SNHLY, CDR2 FYNNEI. The CDR3 region is CASSDRFGPGDVTQPQHF.

This clone has more than one count but fewer than ten. The chain combines TRBV19 with TRBJ2-5, with 9 bases matching TRBD1. The CDR3 is 16 residues long. CDR1 and CDR2 (germline): LNHDA, SQIVND (reference sequence). Trimming took 5 bases from V and 4 from J; bases not matched to a gene: 11. The CDR3 reads CASSSPRDRVRETQYF. The CDR3 DNA is TGTGCCAGTAGTTCCCCCCGGGACAGGGTACGAGAGACCCAGTACTTC.

This clone was seen once. Its ends do not fully match the called genes, so a read error is possible. The chain carries TRBV4-1 and TRBJ1-2; weak D call: TRBD1 (6 bases). Per germline, CDR1 MGHRA and CDR2 YSYEKL. This CDR3 is built from 15 residues. CDR3 residues: CASSKDRTANYGYTF. CDR3 DNA sequence: TGCGCCAGCAGCAAAGACAGGACTGCTAACTATGGCTACACCTTC.

V is TRBV9 and J is TRBJ1-6; tentatively, D is TRBD1 (5 bases). V lost 1 base to trimming and J lost 10 bases, with 6 bases between them. The CDR3 runs to 12 residues. Germline CDR1 is SGDLS and CDR2 is YYNGEE. Here the CDR3 DNA reads TGTGCCAGCAGCGTACAGGGATCACCCCTCCACTTT. Residues: CASSVQGSPLHF.

The genes are TRBV5-6 and TRBJ2-3; 7 nucleotides match TRBD2. CDR3 length: 16 amino acids. In germline, CDR1 is SGHDT, CDR2 YYEEEE. V shed 2 bases and J 1 base; nucleotides not matched to a gene: 7. The CDR3 sequence is CASSFMTRGGTDTQYF. The DNA of the CDR3 is TGTGCCAGCAGCTTTATGACACGGGGGGGCACAGATACGCAGTATTTT.

CDR3 DNA sequence: TGTGCCAGCAGTTACCGGACAGGGTTGGGTTACGAGCAGTACTTC. It yields the protein CASSYRTGLGYEQYF. This chain links TRBV6-2 or TRBV6-3 with TRBJ2-7; TRBD1 agrees at 8 bases. V lost 2 bases, J lost 4 bases, and 7 bases stayed unmatched. The CDR3 runs to 15 residues. CDR1 is MNHEY and CDR2 is SVGEGT in the germline V gene.

J is TRBJ1-1 and V is TRBV2; 7 bases are shared with TRBD1. Trimming took 9 bases from V and 0 from J; bases not matched to a gene: 4. Germline CDR1 is SNHLY and CDR2 is FYNNEI. The CDR3 runs 13 residues. The CDR3 loop reads CARTGTMNTEAFF. Here the CDR3 DNA reads TGTGCCAGGACAGGGACGATGAACACTGAAGCTTTCTTT.

As to this clone: In the same sample, other DNA sequences code for this CDR3. The genes are TRBV12-3 or TRBV12-4 and TRBJ1-1, with unresolved D. Trimming took off 5 bases at V and 5 bases at J, with 12 bases between the two ends. This CDR3 comprises 13 residues. In DNA, the CDR3 is TGTGCCAGCAGTCTGGCGGGGAATACTGAAGCTTTCTTT. The encoded protein is CASSLAGNTEAFF.

The rearrangement joins TRBV4-1 to TRBJ2-5; 13 bases align to TRBD2. V shed 4 bases, J shed 4 bases, and the junction held 9 bases outside the gene matches. In germline, CDR1 is MGHRA, CDR2 YSYEKL. CDR3 size: 17 residues. The CDR3 sequence: CASSPGGLAGSPETQYF. CDR3 bases: TGCGCCAGCAGCCCCGGGGGACTAGCGGGGTCCCCAGAGACCCAGTACTTC.

This clone has just one count. The chain uses TRBV28 and TRBJ2-3; the D gene is possibly TRBD2 (6 bases). Trimming removed 7 bases at V and 1 base at J, with 12 bases between. The CDR3 contains 14 residues. Germline CDR1 MDHEN, CDR2 SYDVKM. The chain's CDR3 is CASMEGPRTDTQYF. Here the CDR3 DNA reads TGTGCCAGCATGGAGGGCCCGCGCACAGATACGCAGTATTTT.